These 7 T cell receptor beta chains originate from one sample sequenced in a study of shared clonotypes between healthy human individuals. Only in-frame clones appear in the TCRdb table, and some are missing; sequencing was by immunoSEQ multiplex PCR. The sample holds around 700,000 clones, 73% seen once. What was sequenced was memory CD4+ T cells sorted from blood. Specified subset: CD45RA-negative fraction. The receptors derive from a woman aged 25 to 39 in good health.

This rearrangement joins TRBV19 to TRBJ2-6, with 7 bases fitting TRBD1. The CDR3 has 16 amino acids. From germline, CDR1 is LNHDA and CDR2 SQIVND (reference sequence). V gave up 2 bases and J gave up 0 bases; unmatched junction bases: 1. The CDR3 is CASSISGGSGANVLTF. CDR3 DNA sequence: TGTGCCAGTAGTATATCAGGGGGCTCTGGGGCCAACGTCCTGACTTTC. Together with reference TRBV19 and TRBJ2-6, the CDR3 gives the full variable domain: DGGITQSPKYLFRKEGQNVTLSCEQNLNHDAMYWYRQDPGQGLRLIYYSQIVNDFQKGDIAEGYSVSREKKESFPLTVTSAQKNPTAFYLCASSISGGSGANVLTFGAGSRLTVL.

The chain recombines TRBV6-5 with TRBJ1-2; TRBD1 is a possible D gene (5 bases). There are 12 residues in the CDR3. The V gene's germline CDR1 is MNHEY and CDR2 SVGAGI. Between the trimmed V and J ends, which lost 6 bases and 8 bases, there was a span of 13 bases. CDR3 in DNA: TGTGCCAGCAGACGCGACAGAAGCGGCTACACCTTC. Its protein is CASRRDRSGYTF.

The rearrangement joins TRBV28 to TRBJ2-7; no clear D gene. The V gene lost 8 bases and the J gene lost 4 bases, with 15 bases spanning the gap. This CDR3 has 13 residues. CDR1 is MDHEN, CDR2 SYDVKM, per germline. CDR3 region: CASQPLNAYEQYF. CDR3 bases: TGTGCCAGCCAGCCTCTCAACGCGTACGAGCAGTACTTC.

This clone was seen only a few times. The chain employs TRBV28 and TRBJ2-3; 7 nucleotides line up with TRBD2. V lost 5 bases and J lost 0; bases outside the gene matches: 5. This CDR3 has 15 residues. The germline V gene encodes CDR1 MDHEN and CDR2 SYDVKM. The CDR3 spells CASSPWDYSTDTQYF. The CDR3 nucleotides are TGTGCCAGCAGTCCGTGGGACTACAGCACAGATACGCAGTATTTT.

This chain's CDR3 is CASSPDRGRSYEQYF. CDR3 nucleotides: TGTGCCAGCAGCCCGGACAGGGGGCGTTCCTACGAGCAGTACTTC. The rearrangement joins TRBV7-8 to TRBJ2-7, with 11 bases fitting TRBD1. This CDR3 has 15 amino acids. V trimming: 5 bases; J trimming: 1 base; junction bases outside the gene matches: 4. Germline-derived CDR1 and CDR2 are SGHVS and FQNEAQ.

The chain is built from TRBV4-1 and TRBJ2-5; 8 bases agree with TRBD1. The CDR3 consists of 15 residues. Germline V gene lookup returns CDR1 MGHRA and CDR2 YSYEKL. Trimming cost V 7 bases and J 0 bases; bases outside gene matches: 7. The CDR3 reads CASTRTGTYQETQYF. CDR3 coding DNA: TGCGCCAGCACTCGGACAGGGACCTACCAAGAGACCCAGTACTTC.

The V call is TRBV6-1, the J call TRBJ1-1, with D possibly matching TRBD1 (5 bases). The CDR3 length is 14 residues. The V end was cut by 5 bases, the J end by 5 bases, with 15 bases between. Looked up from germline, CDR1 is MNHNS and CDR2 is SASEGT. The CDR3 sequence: CASSYSREKTEAFF. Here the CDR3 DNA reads TGTGCCAGCAGTTATAGCAGGGAGAAAACTGAAGCTTTCTTT.